The 6 T cell receptor beta chains listed next were all sequenced from one sample in a study of CD8 T cells in Susac syndrome. After extraction with the RNeasy kit, about 0.45 to 1 ug of the RNA was reverse transcribed using random hexamers. MiXCR, run by TCRdb on the immunoSEQ multiplex PCR reads, gives a single entry per CDR3 protein. The sample includes some 76,000 distinct CDR3 sequences, around 90% of them seen just once. The sample taken for sequencing was CD8+ T cells from PBMCs. The receptors derive from a human donor with multiple sclerosis.

This CDR3 reads CSAPGLTYYNEQFF. The CDR3 DNA follows: TGCAGTGCCCCGGGACTAACCTATTACAATGAGCAGTTCTTC. The chain links TRBV20-1 to TRBJ2-1; 7 positions match TRBD2. In germline, CDR1 is DFQATT, CDR2 SNEGSKA (reference sequence). The junction had 9 bases not matched to a gene; V was cut back by 6 bases and J by 4 bases. CDR3 size: 14 residues.

V and J are TRBV6-2 or TRBV6-3 and TRBJ1-1; TRBD1 might be the D (5 bases). Germline V gene data show CDR1 as MNHEY and CDR2 as SVGEGT. The CDR3 length is 14 residues. V shed 5 bases and J shed 4 bases, with 14 bases lying between them. The CDR3 region is CASSDFGGSTEAFF. The CDR3 DNA follows: TGTGCCAGCAGTGATTTTGGGGGTAGCACTGAAGCTTTCTTT.

This chain's CDR3 is CASSTWGGYTF. The DNA for the CDR3 is TGTGCCAGCAGTACTTGGGGTGGCTACACCTTC. This rearrangement joins TRBV28 to TRBJ1-2, with D hard to call. Germline-derived CDR1 and CDR2 are MDHEN and SYDVKM. V was shortened by 5 bases and J by 7 bases, with 8 bases between the two germline ends. The CDR3 spans 11 residues.

The rearrangement uses TRBV24-1 and TRBJ1-5, with 9 bases fitting TRBD1. This CDR3 is built from 16 residues. Trimming cost V 12 bases and J 0 bases; bases outside gene matches: 11. The germline gives CDR1 KGHDR, CDR2 SFDVKD. CDR3 amino acids: CARPGTGNYSNQPQHF. The CDR3 nucleotides are TGTGCCCGTCCCGGGACAGGGAACTATAGCAATCAGCCCCAGCATTTT.

The rearrangement uses TRBV27 and TRBJ2-1; possibly TRBD2 for D (6 bases). This CDR3 has 15 amino acids. Trimming removed 2 bases from V and 4 bases from J, with 12 bases in between. Germline V gives CDR1 MNHEY, CDR2 SMNVEV (reference sequence). DNA of the CDR3: TGTGCCAGCAGTTTAGGGGGGAGGCCTTACAATGAGCAGTTCTTC. As protein: CASSLGGRPYNEQFF.

This chain uses TRBV5-6 with TRBJ2-7, with unresolved D. The CDR3 spans 15 residues. Per germline, CDR1 SGHDT and CDR2 YYEEEE. V gave up 1 base and J gave up 2 bases, with 13 bases separating them. The CDR3 region is CASSLIGGETYEQYF. For the CDR3, the DNA is TGTGCCAGCAGCTTGATTGGCGGAGAGACCTACGAGCAGTACTTC.